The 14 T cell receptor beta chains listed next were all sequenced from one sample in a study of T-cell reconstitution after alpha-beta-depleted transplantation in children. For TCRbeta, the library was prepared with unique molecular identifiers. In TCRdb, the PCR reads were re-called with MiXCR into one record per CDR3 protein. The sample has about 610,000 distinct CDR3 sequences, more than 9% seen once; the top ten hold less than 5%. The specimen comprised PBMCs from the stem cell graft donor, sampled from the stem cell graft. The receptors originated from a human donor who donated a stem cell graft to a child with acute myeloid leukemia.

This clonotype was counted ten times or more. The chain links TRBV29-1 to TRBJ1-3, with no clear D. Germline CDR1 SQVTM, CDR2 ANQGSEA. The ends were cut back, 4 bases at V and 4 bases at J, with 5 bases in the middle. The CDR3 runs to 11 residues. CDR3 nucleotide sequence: TGCAGCGTTGGTACAGGAAACACCATATATTTT. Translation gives CSVGTGNTIYF.

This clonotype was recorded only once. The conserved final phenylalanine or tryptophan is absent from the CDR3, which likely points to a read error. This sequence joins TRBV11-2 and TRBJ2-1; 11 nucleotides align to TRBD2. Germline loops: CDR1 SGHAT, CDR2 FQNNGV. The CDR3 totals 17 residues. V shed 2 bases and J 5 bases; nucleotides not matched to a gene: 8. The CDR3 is CASSLISGRAFNNEQFS. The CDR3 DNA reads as TGTGCCAGCAGCTTAATTAGCGGGAGGGCTTTCAACAATGAGCAGTTCTCC.

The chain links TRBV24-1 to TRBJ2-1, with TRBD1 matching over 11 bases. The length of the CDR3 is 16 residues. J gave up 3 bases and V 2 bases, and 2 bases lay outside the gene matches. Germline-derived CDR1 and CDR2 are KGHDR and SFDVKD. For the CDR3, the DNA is TGTGCCACCAGTGATTCCGGGACAGGGGGCTACAATGAGCAGTTCTTC. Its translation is CATSDSGTGGYNEQFF.

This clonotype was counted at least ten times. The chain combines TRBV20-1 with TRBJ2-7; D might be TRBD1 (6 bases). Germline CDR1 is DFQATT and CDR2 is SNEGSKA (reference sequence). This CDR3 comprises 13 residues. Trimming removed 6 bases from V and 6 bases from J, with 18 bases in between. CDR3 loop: CSARLRGSTEQYF. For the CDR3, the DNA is TGCAGTGCCAGGCTCAGGGGAAGCACCGAGCAGTACTTC.

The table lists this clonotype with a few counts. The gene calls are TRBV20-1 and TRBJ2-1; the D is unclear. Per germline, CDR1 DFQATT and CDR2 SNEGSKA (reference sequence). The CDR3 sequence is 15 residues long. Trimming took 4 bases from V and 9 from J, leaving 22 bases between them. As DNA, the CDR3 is TGCAGTGCTACCCCCCTAGGGCTAGTGTCAGGTGAGCAGTTCTTC. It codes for CSATPLGLVSGEQFF.

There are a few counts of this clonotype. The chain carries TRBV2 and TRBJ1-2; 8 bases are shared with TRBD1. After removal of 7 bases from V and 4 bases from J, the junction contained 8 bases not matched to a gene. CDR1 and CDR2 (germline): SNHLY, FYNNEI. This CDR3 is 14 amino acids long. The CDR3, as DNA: TGTGCCAGCATCCCGGGACAGGACTTCTATGGCTACACCTTC. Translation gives CASIPGQDFYGYTF. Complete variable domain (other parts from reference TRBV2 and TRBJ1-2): EPEVTQTPSHQVTQMGQEVILRCVPISNHLYFYWYRQILGQKVEFLVSFYNNEISEKSEIFDDQFSVERPDGSNFTLKIRSTKLEDSAMYFCASIPGQDFYGYTFGSGTRLTVV.

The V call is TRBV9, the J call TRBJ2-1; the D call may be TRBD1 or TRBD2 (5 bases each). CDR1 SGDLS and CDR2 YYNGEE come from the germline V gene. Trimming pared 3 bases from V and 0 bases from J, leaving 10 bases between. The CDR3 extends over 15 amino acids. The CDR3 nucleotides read TGTGCCAGCAGCGCCGGGGCGAGCTCCTACAATGAGCAGTTCTTC. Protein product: CASSAGASSYNEQFF.

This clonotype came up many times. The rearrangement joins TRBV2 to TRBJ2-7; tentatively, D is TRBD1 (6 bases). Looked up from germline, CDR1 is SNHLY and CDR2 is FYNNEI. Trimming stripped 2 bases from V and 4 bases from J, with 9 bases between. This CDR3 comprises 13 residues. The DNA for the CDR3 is TGTGCCAGCAGTGAACAGGGGACGTACGAGCAGTACTTC. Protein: CASSEQGTYEQYF.

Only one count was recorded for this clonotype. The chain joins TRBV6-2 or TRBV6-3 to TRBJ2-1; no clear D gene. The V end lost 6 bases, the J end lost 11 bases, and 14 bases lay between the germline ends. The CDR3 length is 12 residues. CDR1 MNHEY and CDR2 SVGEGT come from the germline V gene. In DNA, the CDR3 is TGTGCCAGCAGCGACGGCCCCATGAAGCAGTTCTTC. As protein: CASSDGPMKQFF.

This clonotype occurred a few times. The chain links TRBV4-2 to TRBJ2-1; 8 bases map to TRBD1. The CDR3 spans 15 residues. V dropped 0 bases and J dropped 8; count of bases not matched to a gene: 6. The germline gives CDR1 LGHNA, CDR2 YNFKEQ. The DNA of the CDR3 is TGTGCCAGCAGCCAAGAGGAGAACAGGGGGGATGAGCAGTTCTTC. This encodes CASSQEENRGDEQFF.

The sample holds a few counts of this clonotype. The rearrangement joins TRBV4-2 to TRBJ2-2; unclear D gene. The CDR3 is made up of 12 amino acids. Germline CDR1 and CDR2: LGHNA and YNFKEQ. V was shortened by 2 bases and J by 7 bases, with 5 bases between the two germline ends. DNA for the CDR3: TGTGCCAGCAGCCAAAATCTCGGGGAGCTGTTTTTT. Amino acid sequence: CASSQNLGELFF.

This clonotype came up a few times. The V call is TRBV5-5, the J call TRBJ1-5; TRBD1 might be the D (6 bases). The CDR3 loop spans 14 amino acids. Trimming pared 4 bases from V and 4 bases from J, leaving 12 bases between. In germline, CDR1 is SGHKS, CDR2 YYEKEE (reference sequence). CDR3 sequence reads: CASSTTTGNQPQHF. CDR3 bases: TGTGCCAGCAGCACGACTACAGGGAATCAGCCCCAGCATTTT.

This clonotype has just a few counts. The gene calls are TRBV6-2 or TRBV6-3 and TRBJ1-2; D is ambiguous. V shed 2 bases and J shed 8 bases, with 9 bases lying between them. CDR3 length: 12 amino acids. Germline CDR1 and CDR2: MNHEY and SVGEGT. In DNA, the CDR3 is TGTGCCAGCAGTTACCCCACTGGCGGCTACACCTTC. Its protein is CASSYPTGGYTF.

The CDR3 nucleotides read TGTGCCAGCAGCCCCCCCGGGACTAGCGGGAGAAAGGTTACGCAGTATTTT. Its protein is CASSPPGTSGRKVTQYF. The chain employs TRBV7-2 and TRBJ2-3, with 14 bases identical to TRBD2. The J segment lost 8 bases and the V segment lost 5 bases, leaving 12 bases of the junction unmatched. Germline lookup yields CDR1 SGHTA and CDR2 FQGNSA. The CDR3 has 17 amino acids. Filled out from reference TRBV7-2 and TRBJ2-3, the complete variable domain reads GAGVSQSPSNKVTEKGKDVELRCDPISGHTALYWYRQSLGQGLEFLIYFQGNSAPDKSGLPSDRFSAERTGGSVSTLTIQRTQQEDSAVYLCASSPPGTSGRKVTQYFGPGTRLTVL.